Given below is one TCR beta chain in context. Its antigen is still unknown. This sample is part of a study of human T cells and chemical hapten exposure. At the level of the study: The study enrolled mostly female patients with alopecia areata, totalis or universalis.

Broader study findings: Compared with pre-sensitization or healthy control sets, expanded TCRs clustered more. The donor cohort had alopecia, so its immune response may not match that of healthy people.

After removal of 7 bases from V and 10 bases from J, the junction contained 11 bases not matched to a gene. The CDR3 contains 14 residues. Germline loops: CDR1 SGHNT, CDR2 YYREEE (reference sequence). The time point here: pre-sensitization, week 0. The treatment: therapeutic diphenylcyclopropenone sensitization with weekly scalp DPC. Per the original methods: Counts of TCRs in each sample centred on a median of around 92,000 and extended from approximately 20,000 to 700,000. One entry per CDR3 protein, called by TCRdb with MiXCR from the RACE reads. TCRdb, not the authors, supplied the V and J calls. The sample comprises some 98,000 distinct CDR3 sequences, about 10% of which are singletons, and approximately 3.1% rests with the top ten.

Sequencing was performed on whole blood, taken in connection with sensitization to the hapten diphenylcyclopropenone (DPC). The source is an older woman with alopecia areata. Some clones in this sample may be carry-over from other donors' samples. The J gene is TRBJ1-4, the V gene TRBV5-4, with TRBD1 matching 9 bases. In DNA form, the CDR3 reads TGTGCCAGCCACCCCGGGACAGGGAATCGAAAACTGTTTTTT. Translation: CASHPGTGNRKLFF.